The rows below give T cell receptor beta chains drawn from one sample of a study of blood T cell repertoires in COVID-19. The table came from immunoSEQ multiplex PCR; TCRdb's copy has only in-frame clones and leaves some out. The sample has approximately 240,000 clones, around 83% seen once. Sequenced input: PBMCs or T cells enriched from blood (not recorded which). The receptor set was obtained from a middle-aged woman with acute COVID-19. Each CDR3 is given with its conserved first and last residue. Each record gives: clone size, V gene, D gene, J gene, CDR3 protein, CDR3 DNA. D genes are given only for firm matches. The size field is filled for only some rows; it gives once, few, many or a size class.

>NA|TRBV12-3/TRBV12-4|NA|TRBJ1-1
CASSFGNSAEAFF
TGTGCCAGCAGTTTCGGGAACTCGGCTGAAGCTTTCTTT
>NA|TRBV10-2|TRBD2|TRBJ2-3
CASSESTSSGNTDTQYF
TGCGCCAGCAGTGAGTCGACGTCTAGCGGGAACACAGATACGCAGTATTTT
>NA|TRBV2|NA|TRBJ2-5
CASSASEETQYF
TGTGCCAGCAGTGCTAGTGAAGAGACCCAGTACTTC
>NA|TRBV27|TRBD2|TRBJ2-7
CASSFSGGLNFYEQYF
TGTGCCAGCAGTTTTAGCGGGGGCCTTAACTTTTACGAGCAGTACTTC
>few|TRBV24-1|TRBD1|TRBJ2-7
CATSEGPTYGTAYEQYF
TGTGCCACCAGTGAAGGGCCTACTTACGGGACAGCGTACGAGCAGTACTTC
>NA|TRBV28|TRBD2|TRBJ2-2
CASSWTSGSTLGITGELFF
TGTGCCAGCAGTTGGACTAGCGGGAGTACCCTGGGTATAACCGGGGAGCTGTTTTTT
>NA|TRBV12-3/TRBV12-4|NA|TRBJ1-2
CASRGGSYGYTF
TGTGCCAGCAGGGGGGGGAGCTATGGCTACACCTTC
>NA|TRBV6-5|TRBD2|TRBJ2-1
CASSYSKLARTEQFF
TGTGCCAGCAGTTACTCTAAACTAGCGAGGACTGAGCAGTTCTTC
>NA|TRBV3-1/TRBV3-2|NA|TRBJ2-7
CASSQDKQQYF
TGTGCCAGCAGCCAAGACAAGCAGCAGTACTTC
>few|TRBV5-1|TRBD2|TRBJ2-7
CASSFGVAGGTEQYF
TGCGCCAGCAGCTTTGGGGTAGCGGGAGGGACCGAGCAGTACTTC
>NA|TRBV6-1|TRBD1|TRBJ1-2
CASSEESTGGYGYTF
TGTGCCAGCAGTGAAGAATCGACAGGGGGATATGGCTACACCTTC
>NA|TRBV30|TRBD1|TRBJ1-5
CAWDPGDSYSNQPQHF
TGTGCCTGGGACCCTGGGGACAGTTATAGCAATCAGCCCCAGCATTTT
>NA|TRBV5-1|NA|TRBJ1-2
CASSLNRVESYGYTF
TGCGCCAGCAGCTTAAACAGGGTTGAATCATATGGCTACACCTTC
>many|TRBV30|NA|TRBJ1-2
CAWSVAGRLGGYTF
TGTGCCTGGAGTGTGGCAGGGCGGCTTGGCGGCTACACCTTC
>NA|TRBV20-1|TRBD1|TRBJ2-5
CSASLRRGQEILVEETQYF
TGCAGTGCTAGTTTAAGGAGAGGACAGGAAATCCTGGTCGAAGAGACCCAGTACTTC
>many|TRBV7-8|TRBD1|TRBJ2-5
CASSLDRGIVETQYF
TGTGCCAGCAGCTTAGACAGGGGTATTGTGGAGACCCAGTACTTC
>NA|TRBV7-6|TRBD1|TRBJ1-5
CASSLDRGSNQPQHF
TGTGCCAGCAGCTTAGACAGGGGGAGCAATCAGCCCCAGCATTTT
>NA|TRBV29-1|NA|TRBJ1-1
CSGAGHLNTEAFF
TGCAGCGGGGCCGGACACCTGAACACTGAAGCTTTCTTT
>NA|TRBV10-1|NA|TRBJ2-2
CASSESFIGELFF
TGCGCCAGCAGTGAGTCCTTTATCGGGGAGCTGTTTTTT
>NA|TRBV6-2/TRBV6-3|TRBD1|TRBJ1-2
CASSGDRGHGYTF
TGTGCCAGCAGTGGGGACAGGGGGCATGGCTACACCTTC
>NA|TRBV19|TRBD1|TRBJ1-1
CASSQGQAGEAFF
TGTGCCAGTAGCCAAGGACAGGCCGGGGAGGCTTTCTTT
>NA|TRBV5-1|NA|TRBJ2-7
CASSLGQASYEQYF
TGCGCCAGCAGCTTGGGACAGGCCTCCTACGAGCAGTACTTC
>NA|TRBV10-2|NA|TRBJ1-4
CASTMRQSNEKLFF
TGCGCCAGCACCATGAGACAGTCTAATGAAAAACTGTTTTTT
>NA|TRBV19|TRBD1|TRBJ1-6
CASSSTGTYNSPLHF
TGTGCCAGTAGTTCGACAGGGACGTATAATTCACCCCTCCACTTT
>NA|TRBV7-3|TRBD1|TRBJ2-7
CASSPGQGVYEQYF
TGTGCCAGCAGCCCAGGACAGGGGGTCTACGAGCAGTACTTC
>once|TRBV19|TRBD1|TRBJ1-5
CASSPPRTGDGQPQHF
TGTGCCAGTAGCCCCCCCAGGACAGGGGACGGTCAGCCCCAGCATTTT
>NA|TRBV6-5|NA|TRBJ1-1
CASRGLRDTEAFF
TGTGCCAGCAGAGGACTGAGGGACACTGAAGCTTTCTTT
>once|TRBV25-1|TRBD2|TRBJ2-2
CASSAGLTGAGELFF
TGTGCCAGCAGTGCGGGACTAACGGGAGCCGGGGAGCTGTTTTTT
>once|TRBV7-8|TRBD1|TRBJ2-5
CASSLGQGVMETQYF
TGTGCCAGCAGCTTAGGACAGGGGGTAATGGAGACCCAGTACTTC
>once|TRBV2|TRBD2|TRBJ2-1
CASSEGSSGRAVYNEQFF
TGTGCCAGCAGTGAAGGGTCTAGCGGGAGGGCCGTTTACAATGAGCAGTTCTTC
>NA|TRBV11-3|NA|TRBJ2-3
CASSTSGATDTQYF
TGTGCCAGCAGCACAAGCGGAGCCACAGATACGCAGTATTTT
>NA|TRBV9|TRBD1|TRBJ1-1
CASSPGTAGAEAFF
TGTGCCAGCAGCCCGGGGACAGCTGGGGCTGAAGCTTTCTTT
>NA|TRBV9|TRBD1|TRBJ2-7
CASNIGQGFHEQYF
TGTGCCAGCAATATAGGACAGGGGTTCCACGAGCAGTACTTC
>NA|TRBV27|NA|TRBJ1-2
CASSSRGEGYGYTF
TGTGCCAGCAGTTCCCGCGGGGAGGGGTATGGCTACACCTTC
>NA|TRBV27|TRBD1|TRBJ1-3
CASSERTGGSGNTIYF
TGTGCCAGCAGCGAAAGGACAGGGGGCTCTGGAAACACCATATATTTT
>NA|TRBV3-1/TRBV3-2|TRBD1|TRBJ1-4
CASSPMEGAGKLFF
TGTGCCAGCAGCCCTATGGAGGGGGCTGGGAAACTGTTTTTT
>NA|TRBV7-2|TRBD1|TRBJ1-1
CASSFVFGDSRLQNTEAFF
TGTGCCAGCAGCTTTGTTTTTGGGGACAGCAGGTTACAGAACACTGAAGCTTTCTTT
>NA|TRBV30|NA|TRBJ1-5
CAWSSRENQPQHF
TGTGCCTGGAGTAGCCGGGAGAATCAGCCCCAGCATTTT
>few|TRBV11-2|NA|TRBJ2-1
CASSPARASSYNEQFF
TGTGCCAGCAGCCCCGCCCGCGCTAGCTCTTACAATGAGCAGTTCTTC
>NA|TRBV7-8|NA|TRBJ1-2
CASSPSLDSFDGYTF
TGTGCCAGCAGCCCATCTCTGGACAGTTTCGATGGCTACACCTTC
>NA|TRBV20-1|NA|TRBJ1-1
CSAKSGTEAFF
TGCAGTGCCAAATCAGGCACTGAAGCTTTCTTT
>many|TRBV5-5|NA|TRBJ2-3
CASSEVTDTQYF
TGTGCCAGCAGCGAGGTCACAGATACGCAGTATTTT
>NA|TRBV29-1|TRBD1|TRBJ1-1
CSVWDRANEAFF
TGCAGCGTTTGGGACAGGGCCAATGAAGCTTTCTTT
>NA|TRBV18|NA|TRBJ2-4
CASSLDRSKNIQYF
TGTGCCAGCTCCCTCGACAGAAGTAAAAACATTCAGTACTTC
>NA|TRBV5-1|NA|TRBJ1-5
CASSLGAAGSQPQHF
TGCGCCAGCAGCTTGGGGGCAGCGGGGAGTCAGCCCCAGCATTTT
>NA|TRBV7-8|NA|TRBJ2-1
CASSIQPGWNEQFF
TGTGCCAGCAGCATCCAACCGGGGTGGAACGAGCAGTTCTTC
>NA|TRBV11-2|NA|TRBJ2-3
CASREFPSTDTQYF
TGTGCCAGCAGGGAGTTTCCTAGCACAGATACGCAGTATTTT
>NA|TRBV7-6|TRBD2|TRBJ2-5
CASSLGLGGYQETQYF
TGTGCCAGCAGCTTAGGGCTGGGGGGGTACCAAGAGACCCAGTACTTC
>NA|TRBV7-9|NA|TRBJ1-2
CASSWVMNEEHYGYTF
TGTGCCAGCAGCTGGGTGATGAACGAGGAGCACTATGGCTACACCTTC
>NA|TRBV6-2/TRBV6-3|TRBD2|TRBJ2-6
CASSRLAGGVNVLTF
TGTGCCAGCAGCCGATTAGCGGGGGGTGTCAACGTCCTGACTTTC
>NA|TRBV4-2|NA|TRBJ1-5
CASSQEWSGNQPQHF
TGTGCCAGCAGCCAAGAGTGGTCAGGGAATCAGCCCCAGCATTTT
>NA|TRBV2|NA|TRBJ1-2
CASSGQTGYGYTF
TGTGCCAGCAGTGGGCAGACAGGTTACGGCTACACCTTC
>NA|TRBV2|TRBD1|TRBJ2-2
CASRRTGVNTGELFF
TGTGCCAGCCGAAGGACAGGGGTAAACACCGGGGAGCTGTTTTTT
>NA|TRBV24-1|TRBD1|TRBJ2-2
CATSDFADRGRGELFF
TGTGCCACCAGTGATTTTGCGGACAGGGGGCGCGGGGAGCTGTTTTTT
>NA|TRBV19|NA|TRBJ2-3
CASSQGVTDTQYF
TGTGCCAGTAGTCAGGGTGTCACAGATACGCAGTATTTT